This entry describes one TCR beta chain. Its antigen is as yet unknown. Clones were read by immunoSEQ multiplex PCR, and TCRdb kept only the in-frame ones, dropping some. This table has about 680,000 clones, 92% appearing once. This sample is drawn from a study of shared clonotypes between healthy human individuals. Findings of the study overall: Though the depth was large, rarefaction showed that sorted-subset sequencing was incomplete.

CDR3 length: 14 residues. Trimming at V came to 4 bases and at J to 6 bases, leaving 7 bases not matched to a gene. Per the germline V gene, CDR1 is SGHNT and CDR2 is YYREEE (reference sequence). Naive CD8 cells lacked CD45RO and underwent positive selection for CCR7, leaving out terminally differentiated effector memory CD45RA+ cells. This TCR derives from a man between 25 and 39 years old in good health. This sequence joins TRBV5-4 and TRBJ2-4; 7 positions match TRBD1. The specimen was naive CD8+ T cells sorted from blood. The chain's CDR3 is CASSIRDSINIQYF. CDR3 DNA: TGTGCCAGCAGCATCCGGGACAGTATAAACATTCAGTACTTC.